This T cell receptor (beta chain) was profiled in a study of cytomegalovirus exposure and HLA in healthy donors. This CDR3 comprises 14 residues. Germline values: CDR1 KGHSH, CDR2 LQKENI. Deletions cut 3 bases from V and 4 bases from J, with 11 bases between. Regarding the study as a whole: Presence/absence analysis assumed near-uniform sequencing depth across donors. In vitro assays verified that three CMV-associated chains recognized CMV antigens specifically. The authors later linked a missense DCLRE1C variant to TCR beta V- and J-gene trimming.

In the PCR, 60 Vbeta and 13 Jbeta primers were used. Generated by immunoSEQ multiplex PCR, the TCRdb table keeps only in-frame clones and is missing some. The sample carries over 150,000 clones, roughly four fifths recorded once. To note about this clone: Its antigen remains unidentified.

The sequence was obtained from a woman aged 50 to 65 in good health and CMV-seropositive. Sequencing used PBMCs. The chain combines TRBV18 with TRBJ2-3; no clear D. The CDR3 region has the DNA TGTGCCAGCTCACCGCCTAGTAGTTCAGATACGCAGTATTTT. Its translation: CASSPPSSSDTQYF.